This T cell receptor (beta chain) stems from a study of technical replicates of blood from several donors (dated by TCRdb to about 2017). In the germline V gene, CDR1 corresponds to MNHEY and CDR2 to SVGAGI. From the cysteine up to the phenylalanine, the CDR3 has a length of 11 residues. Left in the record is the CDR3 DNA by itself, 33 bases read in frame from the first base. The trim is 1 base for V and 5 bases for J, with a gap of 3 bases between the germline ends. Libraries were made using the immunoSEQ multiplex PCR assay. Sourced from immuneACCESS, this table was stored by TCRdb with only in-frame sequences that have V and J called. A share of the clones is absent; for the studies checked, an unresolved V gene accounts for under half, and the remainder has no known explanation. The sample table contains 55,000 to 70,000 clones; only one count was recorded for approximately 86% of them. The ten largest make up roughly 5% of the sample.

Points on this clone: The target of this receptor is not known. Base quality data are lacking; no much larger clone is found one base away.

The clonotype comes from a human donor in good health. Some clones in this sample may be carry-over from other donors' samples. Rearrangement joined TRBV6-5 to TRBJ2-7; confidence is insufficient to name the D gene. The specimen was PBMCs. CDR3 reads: CASSYFDEQYF. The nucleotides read TGTGCCAGCAGTTACTTCGACGAGCAGTACTTC.